Below are 19 T cell receptor beta chains sequenced from a single sample in a study of blood T cell repertoires in COVID-19. Using immunoSEQ multiplex PCR, the repertoire was profiled, and TCRdb retains in-frame clones only, with some absent. The sample records approximately 190,000 clones, 70% to 85% being singletons. The specimen sequenced was peripheral blood. Source of these receptors: a woman aged 30 to 39 with acute or convalescent COVID-19.

This clone was seen a single time. The J gene is TRBJ2-3, the V gene TRBV4-2, with a weak D call TRBD2 (7 bases). Trimming pared 3 bases from V and 0 bases from J, leaving 13 bases between. Per germline, CDR1 LGHNA and CDR2 YNFKEQ. The CDR3 extends over 16 amino acids. In DNA form, the CDR3 reads TGTGCCAGCAGCCAGGGGGGGGCCAAGAGCACAGATACGCAGTATTTT. Translation gives CASSQGGAKSTDTQYF.

The gene calls are TRBV9 and TRBJ2-1; TRBD2 matches at 11 bases. CDR3 length: 15 residues. V lost 4 bases, J lost 9 bases, and 9 bases stayed unmatched. Germline loops: CDR1 SGDLS, CDR2 YYNGEE. Written as DNA, the CDR3 is TGTGCCAGCAGCACAAGACTAGCGGGACAGGTTGAGCAGTTCTTC. It translates to CASSTRLAGQVEQFF.

The genes are TRBV6-5 and TRBJ1-1; D possibly corresponds to TRBD1 (5 bases). Germline-derived CDR1 and CDR2 are MNHEY and SVGAGI. V lost 8 bases to trimming and J lost 5 bases, with 12 bases between them. The CDR3 is 12 amino acids. The CDR3 DNA reads TGTGCCAGCGGGAGGGGAGGGACTGAAGCTTTCTTT. Protein sequence: CASGRGGTEAFF.

V is TRBV28 and J is TRBJ1-6, with a weak D call TRBD1 (6 bases). The CDR3 covers 14 residues. V was clipped by 7 bases and J by 11 bases, with 18 bases between them. Per the germline V gene, CDR1 is MDHEN and CDR2 is SYDVKM. CDR3 DNA: TGTGCCAGCAATTTCCTGTCAGGGGCGACACCCCTCCACTTT. It is translated as CASNFLSGATPLHF.

The genes are TRBV28 and TRBJ2-3, with D perhaps TRBD1 (5 bases). Looked up from germline, CDR1 is MDHEN and CDR2 is SYDVKM. CDR3 length: 15 amino acids. The ends were cut back, 2 bases at V and 1 base at J, with 10 bases in the middle. CDR3: CASSLAGSGTDTQYF. In DNA form, the CDR3 reads TGTGCCAGCAGTTTAGCAGGGTCAGGCACAGATACGCAGTATTTT. The full variable domain, in which reference TRBV28 and TRBJ2-3 provide the parts outside the CDR3, is DVKVTQSSRYLVKRTGEKVFLECVQDMDHENMFWYRQDPGLGLRLIYFSYDVKMKEKGDIPEGYSVSREKKERFSLILESASTNQTSMYLCASSLAGSGTDTQYFGPGTRLTVL.

The CDR3 coding sequence is TGTGCCAGCAGCTCACGTACAGGGTACACCGGGGAGCTGTTTTTT. Translation gives CASSSRTGYTGELFF. The V gene is TRBV7-9, the J gene TRBJ2-2; D might be TRBD1 (6 bases). The V gene's germline CDR1 is SEHNR and CDR2 FQNEAQ (reference sequence). The CDR3 extends over 15 amino acids. V was pared by 4 bases and J by 3 bases, with 12 bases between.

The chain links TRBV15 to TRBJ2-5; 8 bases are shared with TRBD1. Germline lookup yields CDR1 LNHNV and CDR2 YYDKDF (reference sequence). The CDR3 is 15 residues long. The V gene end was trimmed by 5 bases and the J gene end by 3 bases; junction bases not matched to a gene: 8. The CDR3 DNA is TGTGCCACCAGCGGGTACGGGACAGGCGAAGAGACCCAGTACTTC. It translates to CATSGYGTGEETQYF.

This clone has only one observation. The rearrangement joins TRBV4-1 to TRBJ2-2; 9 positions agree with TRBD1. This CDR3 comprises 16 residues. Unmatched junction bases numbered 10, after V lost 4 bases and J lost 7 bases. Germline lookup yields CDR1 MGHRA and CDR2 YSYEKL. This CDR3 reads CASSRPGTGTGGELFF. The CDR3 DNA sequence: TGCGCCAGCAGCCGGCCAGGGACAGGGACCGGCGGGGAGCTGTTTTTT.

The chain combines TRBV7-8 with TRBJ2-7; weak D call: TRBD2 (6 bases). V was clipped by 1 base and J by 5 bases, with 18 bases between them. The CDR3 is made up of 16 amino acids. Per the germline V gene, CDR1 is SGHVS and CDR2 is FQNEAQ. The CDR3: CASSLEGSGPGDEQYF. For the CDR3, the DNA is TGTGCCAGCAGCTTAGAGGGGTCTGGGCCGGGGGACGAGCAGTACTTC.

This chain links TRBV2 with TRBJ2-2, with 7 bases identical to TRBD1. This CDR3 is 15 amino acids long. J gave up 5 bases and V 7 bases, and 10 bases lay outside the gene matches. Germline CDR1 and CDR2: SNHLY and FYNNEI. CDR3 sequence: CASKGTGVRTGELFF. CDR3 in DNA: TGTGCCAGCAAGGGAACAGGGGTGAGAACCGGGGAGCTGTTTTTT.

The CDR3 nucleotides are TGTGCCAGTAGTATAGACGGAGGAGGCAATCAGCCCCAGCATTTT. Amino acids: CASSIDGGGNQPQHF. The J gene is TRBJ1-5, the V gene TRBV19; D gene unclear. V gave up 0 bases and J gave up 2 bases, with 8 bases separating them. Germline-derived CDR1 and CDR2 are LNHDA and SQIVND (reference sequence). The CDR3 loop spans 15 amino acids.

This clone is a singleton in its sample. The gene calls are TRBV12-3 or TRBV12-4 and TRBJ2-1, with D tentatively TRBD2 (5 bases). This CDR3 contains 12 residues. V dropped 2 bases and J dropped 7 bases, with 6 bases sitting between them. CDR3 DNA sequence: TGTGCCAGCAGTTTATCGGGGAATGAGCAGTTCTTC. Its translation is CASSLSGNEQFF.

The chain recombines TRBV7-2 with TRBJ2-3; 10 bases map to TRBD2. Germline CDR1 reads SGHTA; CDR2 reads FQGNSA. The CDR3 length is 16 residues. Unmatched junction bases numbered 5, after V lost 1 base and J lost 4 bases. CDR3 region: CASSLGGLAASDTQYF. The CDR3 DNA is TGTGCCAGCAGCTTAGGTGGACTAGCGGCGTCAGATACGCAGTATTTT. The whole variable domain, remainder taken from reference TRBV7-2 and TRBJ2-3, is GAGVSQSPSNKVTEKGKDVELRCDPISGHTALYWYRQSLGQGLEFLIYFQGNSAPDKSGLPSDRFSAERTGGSVSTLTIQRTQQEDSAVYLCASSLGGLAASDTQYFGPGTRLTVL.

This chain uses TRBV6-6 with TRBJ2-7, with 8 positions matching TRBD1. CDR1 is MNHNY, CDR2 SVGAGI, per germline (reference sequence). CDR3 length equals 13 residues. Trimming cost V 2 bases and J 8 bases; bases outside gene matches: 5. DNA of the CDR3: TGTGCCAGCAGTTACGGACAGGGTTTAAAGCAGTACTTC. It translates to CASSYGQGLKQYF.

The chain carries TRBV12-3 or TRBV12-4 and TRBJ1-3; D perhaps matches TRBD1 (5 bases). This CDR3 region has 13 residues. Trimming took 8 bases from V and 1 from J, leaving 9 bases between them. This CDR3 reads CASGGMSGNTIYF. The CDR3 DNA reads as TGTGCCAGCGGGGGGATGTCTGGAAACACCATATATTTT.

V usage is TRBV5-8 and J usage is TRBJ1-1; a possible D gene is TRBD1 (5 bases). CDR1 is SGHTS, CDR2 YDEGEE, per germline. The ends were cut back, 3 bases at V and 4 bases at J, with 13 bases in the middle. There are 14 residues in the CDR3. The CDR3 DNA reads as TGTGCCAGCAGCTATGGGGCCAGGGTCACTGAAGCTTTCTTT. It specifies CASSYGARVTEAFF. Looking up the rest from reference TRBV5-8 and TRBJ1-1 gives the full variable domain: EAGVTQSPTHLIKTRGQQATLRCSPISGHTSVYWYQQALGLGLQFLLWYDEGEERNRGNFPPRFSGRQFPNYSSELNVNALELEDSALYLCASSYGARVTEAFFGQGTRLTVV.

The V gene is TRBV18, the J gene TRBJ2-3; possibly TRBD1 for D (6 bases). The CDR3 has 17 amino acids. Trimming shortened V by 2 bases and J by 6 bases, and 21 bases separated the two germline ends. CDR1 and CDR2 from the germline V gene are KGHSH and LQKENI. The chain's CDR3 is CASSPTKGGTGSDTQYF. As DNA, the CDR3 is TGTGCCAGCTCACCAACAAAAGGGGGTACCGGGTCGGATACGCAGTATTTT.

V usage is TRBV7-9 and J usage is TRBJ1-4; D perhaps matches TRBD1 (5 bases). The CDR3 has 14 amino acids. The ends were cut back, 1 base at V and 8 bases at J, with 11 bases in the middle. CDR1 is SEHNR and CDR2 is FQNEAQ in the germline V gene (reference sequence). The DNA of the CDR3 is TGTGCCAGCAGCTTAGGGGGCAAGGGCGAAAAACTGTTTTTT. The encoded protein is CASSLGGKGEKLFF.

This chain uses TRBV14 with TRBJ1-4; D not resolved. The V gene's germline CDR1 is SGHDN and CDR2 FVKESK. The V and J ends lost 3 bases and 4 bases respectively, with 9 bases between them. The CDR3 sequence is 14 residues long. Here the CDR3 DNA reads TGTGCCAGCAGCCATTGGCAGAATAATGAAAAACTGTTTTTT. Protein: CASSHWQNNEKLFF.